These 20 T cell receptor beta chains were sequenced from one sample in a study of early T cells in non-severe SARS-CoV-2 infection. From the 5' RACE reads, TCRdb called clonotypes with MiXCR, one entry per CDR3 protein. Among 65,000 to 95,000 distinct CDR3 sequences listed, around 8.7% were seen once. Sequenced input: whole blood. The receptors here all came from an adult who was a healthcare worker with PCR-confirmed SARS-CoV-2 infection or an uninfected control (not recorded which).

The chain has TRBV7-3 and TRBJ2-1; 9 nucleotides line up with TRBD1. The CDR3 extends over 15 amino acids. The V segment lost 3 bases and the J segment 6 bases; nucleotides outside the gene matches: 6. Looked up from germline, CDR1 is SGHTA and CDR2 is FQGTGA. CDR3: CASSFPGQGSNEQFF. In DNA, the CDR3 is TGTGCCAGCAGCTTTCCGGGACAGGGTAGCAATGAGCAGTTCTTC.

The rearrangement uses TRBV12-3 or TRBV12-4 and TRBJ1-5; no firm D call. V lost 8 bases and J lost 6, with 11 bases in between. This CDR3 spans 12 amino acids. The CDR3 DNA is TGTGCCAGCGGCCCTGGGAGTCAGCCCCAGCATTTT. It translates to CASGPGSQPQHF.

This clonotype was detected only a few times. V usage is TRBV4-1 and J usage is TRBJ2-3, with D maybe TRBD2 (6 bases). V dropped 6 bases and J dropped 0 bases, with 16 bases sitting between them. Per the germline V gene, CDR1 is MGHRA and CDR2 is YSYEKL. The CDR3 covers 16 residues. The chain's CDR3 is CASSLTSGSSTDTQYF. Here the CDR3 DNA reads TGCGCCAGCAGTCTAACAAGCGGGTCTAGCACAGATACGCAGTATTTT.

V usage is TRBV5-6 and J usage is TRBJ2-7; TRBD2 matches 7 bases. Germline V CDR1 and CDR2: SGHDT, YYEEEE. This CDR3 is built from 12 residues. The J segment lost 9 bases and the V segment lost 0 bases, leaving 3 bases of the junction unmatched. The CDR3 bases are TGTGCCAGCAGCTTGGGAACTAGCGTGCAGTACTTC. The encoded protein is CASSLGTSVQYF.

This clonotype was found many times. The chain has TRBV28 and TRBJ2-1; 9 bases match TRBD2. The CDR3 has 16 residues. Germline CDR1 and CDR2: MDHEN and SYDVKM. The V and J ends lost 4 bases and 8 bases, in that order; junction bases with no gene match: 12. The CDR3 DNA follows: TGTGCCAGCAGTTCCGTACTAGCGGGTTGGGTTTATGAGCAGTTCTTC. This translates into CASSSVLAGWVYEQFF.

In its sample, this clonotype was seen a few times. The CDR3 bases are TGTGCCATCGGGCAGCGGGGAGCCTACGAGCAGTACTTC. It codes for CAIGQRGAYEQYF. The V gene is TRBV10-3, the J gene TRBJ2-7; TRBD2 aligns across 7 bases. Germline lookup yields CDR1 ENHRY and CDR2 SYGVKD. V was pared by 8 bases and J by 2 bases, with 6 bases of the junction left unmatched. This CDR3 is 13 amino acids long.

J is TRBJ2-7 and V is TRBV4-2; D is unresolved. This CDR3 spans 11 amino acids. Per the germline V gene, CDR1 is LGHNA and CDR2 is YNFKEQ. V lost 3 bases, J lost 5 bases, and 5 bases lay in between. CDR3 loop: CASSHLDEQYF. The CDR3 region has the DNA TGTGCCAGCAGCCATTTAGACGAGCAGTACTTC.

This clonotype was recorded at least ten times. The chain has TRBV6-6 and TRBJ2-7; 9 bases are a match to TRBD1. V shed 6 bases and J 3 bases; nucleotides not matched to a gene: 6. Germline CDR1 is MNHNY and CDR2 is SVGAGI (reference sequence). The CDR3 runs to 14 residues. DNA of the CDR3: TGTGCCAGCAGGGTTGGGACAGGGAACTACGAGCAGTACTTC. It specifies CASRVGTGNYEQYF.

This clonotype was detected ten times or more. J is TRBJ2-3 and V is TRBV7-9; D is perhaps TRBD2 (6 bases). CDR1 and CDR2 (germline): SEHNR, FQNEAQ (reference sequence). V shed 1 base and J shed 5 bases, with 10 bases lying between them. The CDR3 spans 14 residues. DNA of the CDR3: TGTGCCAGCAGCTTAGACGGGAGTATAGATACGCAGTATTTT. Protein product: CASSLDGSIDTQYF.

The V and J genes are TRBV28 and TRBJ2-7, with 8 bases matching TRBD1. In germline, CDR1 is MDHEN, CDR2 SYDVKM. With 7 bases clipped from V and 6 bases from J, the junction kept 8 bases outside the gene matches. The CDR3 extends over 13 amino acids. This CDR3 is CASKRRQGSEQYF. CDR3 DNA: TGTGCCAGCAAGCGGCGACAGGGGTCCGAGCAGTACTTC.

The sample holds a few counts of this clonotype. The rearrangement links TRBV6-2 or TRBV6-3 to TRBJ2-2; no reliable D call. This CDR3 spans 17 amino acids. Looked up from germline, CDR1 is MNHEY and CDR2 is SVGEGT. V dropped 7 bases and J dropped 4 bases, with 22 bases sitting between them. The CDR3 DNA sequence: TGTGCCAGCACCTCTTTCGGCGACACGCTTCCCACCGGGGAGCTGTTTTTT. This gives the protein CASTSFGDTLPTGELFF.

There are many counts of this clonotype. The J gene is TRBJ2-1, the V gene TRBV7-9; D is unclear. Germline CDR1 reads SEHNR; CDR2 reads FQNEAQ (reference sequence). The CDR3 is 12 amino acids. Trimming took off 3 bases at V and 7 bases at J, with 7 bases between the two ends. CDR3 nucleotides: TGTGCCAGCAGCTTTGTTGGGAATGAGCAGTTCTTC. Translating it yields CASSFVGNEQFF.

Ten or more counts support this clonotype. The V and J genes are TRBV6-5 and TRBJ2-3; 11 bases map to TRBD2. Germline CDR1 reads MNHEY; CDR2 reads SVGAGI. This CDR3 is built from 16 residues. Trimming removed 4 bases from V and 5 bases from J; junction bases left unmatched: 8. The CDR3: CASSFIAGGPVDTQYF. As DNA, the CDR3 is TGTGCCAGCAGTTTTATAGCGGGAGGGCCCGTAGATACGCAGTATTTT.

The sample holds many counts of this clonotype. This sequence joins TRBV19 and TRBJ1-5, with 9 bases matching TRBD1. Germline loops: CDR1 LNHDA, CDR2 SQIVND (reference sequence). With 3 bases clipped from V and 5 bases from J, the junction kept 11 bases outside the gene matches. The CDR3 sequence is 17 residues long. The CDR3, as DNA: TGTGCCAGTAGTATTTCGGGGACAGGGAACAGGCATCAGCCCCAGCATTTT. It specifies CASSISGTGNRHQPQHF.

This clonotype appeared many times. This chain joins TRBV20-1 and TRBJ1-4, with a weak D call TRBD1 (5 bases). Looked up from germline, CDR1 is DFQATT and CDR2 is SNEGSKA (reference sequence). This CDR3 has 12 amino acids. V lost 0 bases to trimming and J lost 8 bases, with 7 bases between them. The CDR3 is CSARDTGEKLFF. The CDR3 nucleotides read TGCAGTGCTAGAGACACAGGAGAAAAACTGTTTTTT.

This clonotype was found a few times. This sequence joins TRBV6-4 and TRBJ1-1, with D unresolved. Trimming cost V 5 bases and J 2 bases, with 6 bases left between them. In germline, CDR1 is MRHNA, CDR2 SNTAGT. The CDR3 sequence is 12 residues long. The CDR3 here is CASSFDNTEAFF. CDR3 DNA sequence: TGTGCCAGCAGTTTCGATAACACTGAAGCTTTCTTT.

This clonotype showed up many times. The V call is TRBV3-1, the J call TRBJ1-1, with a weak D call TRBD1 (6 bases). Germline CDR1 reads LGHDT; CDR2 reads YNNKEL (reference sequence). The CDR3 has 12 amino acids. The V gene lost 5 bases and the J gene lost 11 bases, with 15 bases spanning the gap. CDR3 protein: CASSFPGVSAFF. As DNA, the CDR3 is TGTGCCAGCAGCTTTCCAGGGGTGAGCGCTTTCTTT.

The chain links TRBV18 to TRBJ1-1, with D uncertain. Germline V gene sequence: CDR1 KGHSH, CDR2 LQKENI. CDR3 length: 15 amino acids. V lost 0 bases, J lost 4 bases, and 12 bases lay in between. CDR3 DNA: TGTGCCAGCTCACCACCGGTGGGTCGGGGCACTGAAGCTTTCTTT. This translates into CASSPPVGRGTEAFF.

This clonotype was seen only a few times. The gene calls are TRBV28 and TRBJ2-1; no clear D. The CDR3 has 14 amino acids. V was clipped by 2 bases and J by 0 bases, with 5 bases between them. Germline assignment: CDR1 MDHEN and CDR2 SYDVKM. DNA of the CDR3: TGTGCCAGCAGTTTAGTCCCCTCCTACAATGAGCAGTTCTTC. Encoded protein: CASSLVPSYNEQFF.

Only a few counts were recorded for this clonotype. This chain links TRBV28 with TRBJ2-7; maybe TRBD1 (5 bases). Looked up from germline, CDR1 is MDHEN and CDR2 is SYDVKM. V was pared by 5 bases and J by 12 bases, with 11 bases between. The CDR3 is 10 residues long. In DNA, the CDR3 is TGTGCCAGCAGTGGGGCCGGTATGTACTTC. Translated, it gives CASSGAGMYF.